This T cell receptor beta chain derives from a study of tumor and adjacent non-tumor tissue in lung cancer. Findings of the study overall: Tumor repertoires had a smaller top 100 clone share than normal lung. Compared with tumor, normal lung showed significantly lower TCR diversity.

With respect to this clonotype: Its target is unknown.

No cell sorting was done before RNA was extracted from the tissue. Distant lung tissue was collected more than 3 cm away from the tumor edge. Three rounds of nested PCR, following a modified ARM-PCR protocol, produced the TCRbeta library. A single record per CDR3 protein comes from TCRdb applying MiXCR to the multiplex PCR reads. The sample includes fewer than 45,000 distinct CDR3 sequences, roughly two thirds of them seen just once. The TCR was taken from a woman aged 40 to 50 with non-small cell lung cancer. The sample consisted of distant non-tumor lung tissue.

The chain's CDR3 is CSATYPSRSTDTQYF. For the CDR3, the DNA is TGCAGTGCCACCTACCCAAGCAGGAGCACAGATACGCAGTATTTT. V gene TRBV20-1 combines with J gene TRBJ2-3; no clear D gene. Trimming left V 6 bases short and J 0 bases short, with 16 bases between. This CDR3 is built from 15 residues. Germline V CDR1 and CDR2: DFQATT, SNEGSKA (reference sequence).